There are a few counts of the clone carrying this T cell receptor (beta chain). Its specificity is unknown. Amplified TCR beta CDR3 regions came from RNA transcripts. Initially, a first-round RT-PCR of the TCR CDR3 employed the HTBI primer set. Via MiXCR, TCRdb re-called the multiplex PCR reads, giving one row per CDR3 protein. The sample holds about 640,000 distinct CDR3 sequences, 20% seen once. The sample is drawn from a study of T cells in Graves' hyperthyroidism and ophthalmopathy. Study as a whole: Prior to any treatment, at the point of initial diagnosis, peripheral blood was collected.

General study results and limits: Stable hyperthyroidism was separated from ophthalmopathy by a model based on 13 V-J features.

Germline V lookup: CDR1 MNHNS, CDR2 SASEGT. This CDR3 is built from 13 residues. Trimming removed 4 bases from V and 3 bases from J, with 10 bases in between. In the ophthalmopathy cohort, Clinical Activity Score was at least 3, NOSPECS grade at least 4, and duration under 3 months. The receptor comes from a man between 25 and 39 years old with Graves' ophthalmopathy. This chain links TRBV6-1 with TRBJ2-7; possible D gene TRBD1, 5 bases. Sequenced material: blood. CDR3 residues: CASSVGLNYEQYF. CDR3 DNA: TGTGCCAGCAGTGTGGGGCTGAACTACGAGCAGTACTTC.